The 27 T cell receptor beta chains presented below share a single source sample, sequenced in a study of shared clonotypes between healthy human individuals. Produced via immunoSEQ multiplex PCR; TCRdb's table is partial and in-frame only. The sample yields hundreds of thousands of clones, less than 85% seen once. The sequenced sample consisted of memory CD4+ T cells sorted from blood. Subset noted: CD45RA-negative fraction. All receptors derive from a woman aged 30 to 39 in good health.

The CDR3 sequence is CASSLGGQGRNYGYTF. In DNA form, the CDR3 reads TGTGCCAGCAGCTTGGGGGGACAGGGTCGGAACTATGGCTACACCTTC. The chain combines TRBV5-4 with TRBJ1-2, with TRBD1 matching 9 bases. Germline V lookup: CDR1 SGHNT, CDR2 YYREEE (reference sequence). The CDR3 is made up of 16 amino acids. V lost 0 bases, J lost 2 bases, and 5 bases stayed unmatched. Drawing the rest from reference TRBV5-4 and TRBJ1-2, the complete variable domain is ETGVTQSPTHLIKTRGQQVTLRCSSQSGHNTVSWYQQALGQGPQFIFQYYREEENGRGNFPPRFSGLQFPNYSSELNVNALELDDSALYLCASSLGGQGRNYGYTFGSGTRLTVV.

The chain is built from TRBV12-5 and TRBJ1-1; perhaps TRBD1 as D (6 bases). The CDR3 loop spans 13 amino acids. V was trimmed by 4 bases and J by 3 bases, leaving 9 bases between them. Germline CDR1 reads LGHNT; CDR2 reads FRNRAP. Written as DNA, the CDR3 is TGTGCTAGTGGTTGGGGGCGGGACACTGAAGCTTTCTTT. Protein: CASGWGRDTEAFF.

This CDR3 is CASTRHLGEQYF. The CDR3 DNA sequence: TGTGCCAGCACTCGGCACCTAGGGGAGCAGTACTTC. V is TRBV28 and J is TRBJ2-7, with D unclear. Germline CDR1 MDHEN, CDR2 SYDVKM. The CDR3 totals 12 residues. With 7 bases removed from V and 7 bases from J, the gap between germline ends came to 14 bases.

A word on this clone: At one end the junction does not follow the germline gene, possibly because of a read error. V usage is TRBV7-6 and J usage is TRBJ2-1; 12 bases align to TRBD2. The germline V gene has CDR1 SGHVS and CDR2 FNYEAQ. The CDR3 runs to 15 residues. This chain's CDR3 is CASSLAGGVYNEQFF. The DNA of the CDR3 is TGTGCCAGCAGCCTAGCGGGAGGGGTGTACAATGAGCAGTTCTTC.

The chain carries TRBV9 and TRBJ1-2, with a weak D call TRBD1 (5 bases). The CDR3 is made up of 15 amino acids. Germline lookup yields CDR1 SGDLS and CDR2 YYNGEE. Trimming stripped 4 bases from V and 7 bases from J, with 20 bases between. The CDR3 sequence is CASSPTGDETGGYTF. CDR3 nucleotides: TGTGCCAGCAGCCCAACCGGGGACGAAACGGGTGGCTACACCTTC.

The V and J genes are TRBV2 and TRBJ2-3; 9 nucleotides align to TRBD2. Germline CDR1 SNHLY, CDR2 FYNNEI. The CDR3 length is 14 residues. The V and J ends lost 6 bases and 3 bases, in that order; junction bases with no gene match: 4. The CDR3 DNA sequence: TGTGCCAGCAGCCTAGCGGGAAGGACAGATACGCAGTATTTT. Protein: CASSLAGRTDTQYF.

The chain recombines TRBV23-1 with TRBJ1-4; D gene unclear. TRBV23-1 is noted as an ORF with a role that remains uncertain. This CDR3 is built from 17 residues. Trimming cost V 1 base and J 2 bases, with 14 bases left between them. The CDR3 protein is CASSQFSQPLTNEKLFF. In DNA form, the CDR3 reads TGCGCCAGCAGTCAATTCTCGCAGCCCCTGACTAATGAAAAACTGTTTTTT.

This clone was picked up many times. The rearrangement uses TRBV5-1 and TRBJ2-7; the match to TRBD2 covers 7 bases. The length of the CDR3 is 15 residues. The V gene's germline CDR1 is SGHRS and CDR2 YFSETQ. V was pared by 0 bases and J by 4 bases, with 7 bases of the junction left unmatched. The CDR3 region is CASSLVGGSLYEQYF. CDR3 DNA sequence: TGCGCCAGCAGCTTGGTTGGCGGGAGCTTATACGAGCAGTACTTC.

This chain links TRBV5-1 with TRBJ2-7; TRBD2 matches 10 bases. The germline V gene encodes CDR1 SGHRS and CDR2 YFSETQ. This CDR3 region has 16 residues. V dropped 4 bases and J dropped 0; count of bases not matched to a gene: 7. As DNA, the CDR3 is TGCGCCAGCAGCAGTTTAGTAGCGGGAGGCTCCTACGAGCAGTACTTC. This codes for CASSSLVAGGSYEQYF.

This clone was recorded only once. CDR3 in amino acids: CASSTGTGGWGYTF. The CDR3 DNA sequence: TGTGCCAGCAGTACCGGGACAGGGGGCTGGGGCTACACCTTC. This sequence joins TRBV28 and TRBJ1-2; TRBD1 matches 12 bases. The CDR3 covers 14 residues. Germline CDR1 reads MDHEN; CDR2 reads SYDVKM. V shed 5 bases, J shed 8 bases, and the junction held 6 bases outside the gene matches.

The rearrangement uses TRBV12-2 and TRBJ1-2. TRBV12-2 is classified as a pseudogene. The CDR3 has 12 amino acids. In DNA, the CDR3 is TGTGCAAGTCGCTTAGTTGCGGACGGCTACACCTTC. Its protein is CASRLVADGYTF.

The rearrangement links TRBV5-1 to TRBJ1-1; TRBD1 aligns across 9 bases. The CDR3 consists of 15 residues. Trimming took 0 bases from V and 6 from J; bases not matched to a gene: 6. CDR1 and CDR2 from the germline V gene are SGHRS and YFSETQ. CDR3 nucleotides: TGCGCCAGCAGCTTGGTGGGACAGGGTTTGGCTGAAGCTTTCTTT. As protein: CASSLVGQGLAEAFF.

CDR3: CSVQKRGVGLGNTEAFF. CDR3 nucleotides: TGCAGCGTTCAAAAACGTGGTGTCGGGTTAGGGAACACTGAAGCTTTCTTT. This chain uses TRBV29-1 with TRBJ1-1; D is undetermined. This CDR3 spans 17 amino acids. Germline values: CDR1 SQVTM, CDR2 ANQGSEA. The V gene lost 5 bases and the J gene lost 1 base, with 23 bases spanning the gap. Variable domain in full (rest from reference TRBV29-1 and TRBJ1-1): SAVISQKPSRDICQRGTSLTIQCQVDSQVTMMFWYRQQPGQSLTLIATANQGSEATYESGFVIDKFPISRPNLTFSTLTVSNMSPEDSSIYLCSVQKRGVGLGNTEAFFGQGTRLTVV.

A note on this clone: The same CDR3 is also encoded by other DNA sequences in this sample. The V and J genes are TRBV7-2 and TRBJ1-1; D uncertain. The germline gives CDR1 SGHTA, CDR2 FQGNSA. The CDR3 totals 13 residues. Trimming shortened V by 5 bases and J by 3 bases, and 10 bases separated the two germline ends. The CDR3 nucleotides are TGTGCCAGCAGCCACCAAAGGGACACTGAAGCTTTCTTT. It codes for CASSHQRDTEAFF.

The chain couples TRBV9 to TRBJ1-1, with D tentatively TRBD1 (5 bases). CDR1 SGDLS and CDR2 YYNGEE come from the germline V gene. V shed 4 bases and J shed 7 bases, with 11 bases lying between them. The CDR3 extends over 12 amino acids. This CDR3 reads CASSLRVGEAFF. The CDR3 DNA reads TGTGCCAGCAGCCTCAGGGTAGGTGAAGCTTTCTTT.

The J gene is TRBJ2-6, the V gene TRBV11-2, with TRBD1 as a possible D gene (6 bases). CDR3 size: 15 residues. The germline gives CDR1 SGHAT, CDR2 FQNNGV. V lost 2 bases, J lost 3 bases, and 8 bases lay in between. CDR3 in amino acids: CASSLLGGGANVLTF. CDR3 sequence (DNA): TGTGCCAGCAGCTTATTAGGGGGTGGGGCCAACGTCCTGACTTTC.

This clone was seen many times. This sequence joins TRBV11-2 and TRBJ2-7; D is possibly TRBD1 (6 bases). This CDR3 has 14 amino acids. Looked up from germline, CDR1 is SGHAT and CDR2 is FQNNGV. Trimming left V 5 bases short and J 0 bases short, with 11 bases between. The CDR3 region is CASSPNRDSYEQYF. As DNA, the CDR3 is TGTGCCAGCAGCCCTAACAGGGACTCCTACGAGCAGTACTTC.

This clone showed up many times. The rearrangement joins TRBV7-8 to TRBJ2-1; 7 nucleotides match TRBD1. V was clipped by 2 bases and J by 7 bases; unmatched bases: 5. Looked up from germline, CDR1 is SGHVS and CDR2 is FQNEAQ. This CDR3 comprises 14 residues. The CDR3 DNA reads TGTGCCAGCAGCTTACAGACAGGGCGGAATGAGCAGTTCTTC. Its translation: CASSLQTGRNEQFF.

This clone has only a few counts. The chain employs TRBV10-2 and TRBJ1-1, with 7 bases lining up with TRBD1. V dropped 5 bases and J dropped 8; count of bases not matched to a gene: 14. The CDR3 runs 15 residues. Germline V gene data show CDR1 as WSHSY and CDR2 as SAAADI. The CDR3 DNA reads TGCGCCAGCAGTCTCCACCAAACAGGGGCGAGGGAAGCTTTCTTT. Protein sequence: CASSLHQTGAREAFF.

The chain links TRBV4-1 to TRBJ2-1; D gene uncertain. Looked up from germline, CDR1 is MGHRA and CDR2 is YSYEKL. V shed 4 bases and J shed 8 bases, with 15 bases lying between them. CDR3 size: 14 residues. CDR3 in amino acids: CASSLHRVAYEQFF. The CDR3 DNA reads as TGCGCCAGCAGCCTCCATCGGGTAGCTTATGAGCAGTTCTTC.

The chain is built from TRBV25-1 and TRBJ2-5, with 12 bases lining up with TRBD2. The trim removed 2 bases at V and 5 bases at J, leaving 9 bases unmatched. The CDR3 extends over 17 amino acids. Germline V gene sequence: CDR1 MGHDK, CDR2 SYGVNS. CDR3 region: CASSEALAGGIGETQYF. The CDR3 coding sequence is TGTGCCAGCAGTGAAGCGCTAGCGGGGGGGATCGGCGAGACCCAGTACTTC.

The chain employs TRBV10-3 and TRBJ1-4; D might be TRBD1 (5 bases). V lost 3 bases, J lost 0 bases, and 11 bases lay in between. The CDR3 is 16 residues long. Looked up from germline, CDR1 is ENHRY and CDR2 is SYGVKD. The CDR3 sequence is CAISDPTVATNEKLFF. The CDR3 DNA reads TGTGCCATCAGTGATCCGACAGTTGCAACTAATGAAAAACTGTTTTTT.

For this clone: Within the sample, other DNA sequences also encode this same CDR3. The gene calls are TRBV28 and TRBJ1-2; D uncertain. Germline CDR1 is MDHEN and CDR2 is SYDVKM. V lost 8 bases, J lost 2 bases, and 6 bases lay in between. The CDR3 runs to 11 residues. CDR3 nucleotides: TGTGCCAGCGAGGGAAACTATGGCTACACCTTC. It is translated as CASEGNYGYTF.

The chain has TRBV18 and TRBJ1-2, with 7 bases identical to TRBD1. The CDR3 spans 15 residues. V shed 4 bases, J shed 4 bases, and the junction held 9 bases outside the gene matches. The V gene's germline CDR1 is KGHSH and CDR2 LQKENI. Here the CDR3 DNA reads TGTGCCAGCTCACGCGAAGGGGGCGTCGGCTATGGCTACACCTTC. Amino acids: CASSREGGVGYGYTF.

This chain connects TRBV29-1 to TRBJ1-2; 10 bases match TRBD1. The V segment lost 6 bases and the J segment 8 bases; nucleotides outside the gene matches: 9. Germline-derived CDR1 and CDR2 are SQVTM and ANQGSEA. The CDR3 has 13 amino acids. The CDR3 DNA reads as TGCAGCGTGGGAAAAGGGACAGGGGAAGGCTACACCTTC. Encoded protein: CSVGKGTGEGYTF.

The genes are TRBV5-4 and TRBJ1-1; D is ambiguous. This CDR3 region has 13 residues. Trimming pared 3 bases from V and 9 bases from J, leaving 15 bases between. The V gene's germline CDR1 is SGHNT and CDR2 YYREEE (reference sequence). The CDR3 DNA reads TGTGCCAGCAGCTCAGGATTTTTCACGCAAGCTTTCTTT. This gives the protein CASSSGFFTQAFF. The complete variable domain, with remaining parts taken from reference TRBV5-4 and TRBJ1-1, reads ETGVTQSPTHLIKTRGQQVTLRCSSQSGHNTVSWYQQALGQGPQFIFQYYREEENGRGNFPPRFSGLQFPNYSSELNVNALELDDSALYLCASSSGFFTQAFFGQGTRLTVV.

The chain employs TRBV30 and TRBJ1-1; the D is unclear. Germline values: CDR1 GTSNPN, CDR2 SVGIG (reference sequence). Trimming left V 4 bases short and J 10 bases short, with 16 bases between. This CDR3 comprises 12 residues. Here the CDR3 reads CAWTTQVLGAFF. The CDR3 DNA sequence: TGTGCCTGGACAACTCAGGTACTTGGAGCTTTCTTT.